A selection of T cell receptor beta chains follows, all from one sample in a study of shared clonotypes between healthy human individuals. This table comes from immunoSEQ multiplex PCR, and its TCRdb copy is limited to in-frame clones, with some not included. Of more than 2 million clones in the sample, around 95% are singletons; the top ten hold roughly 0.13%. The sample consisted of naive CD4+ T cells sorted from blood. The receptors stem from a man aged 18 to 30 in good health. Each CDR3 is given with its conserved first and last residue. D genes are given only for firm matches. Not all rows give a size; the values are once, few, many and, for expanded clones, a class.

>-|TRBV30|-|TRBJ2-7
TGTGCCTGGAGTGTAGGGACACCTGGACTGAGCTCCTACGAGCAGTACTTC
CAWSVGTPGLSSYEQYF
>-|TRBV30|-|TRBJ1-1
TGTGCCTGGAGACGGGATTTTTTATGGCATCTGAATTTCACTGAAGCTTTCTTT
CAWRRDFLWHLNFTEAFF
>few|TRBV19|-|TRBJ1-2
TGTGCCAGTAGTAACCAGGGGTTGAGTGGCTACACCTTC
CASSNQGLSGYTF
>few|TRBV5-1|-|TRBJ2-5
TGCGCCAGCAGCTCCAAAGAGACCCAGTACTTC
CASSSKETQYF
>-|TRBV5-1|-|TRBJ2-7
TGCGCCAGCAGGGCCTTGAACGGGAACGGCTCGGAGCAGTACTTC
CASRALNGNGSEQYF
>-|TRBV2|TRBD2|TRBJ2-2
TGTGCCAGCAGTGAAGTGATCTTTAGTAGCGGGAGACCATACACCGGGGAGCTGTTTTTT
CASSEVIFSSGRPYTGELFF
>-|TRBV30|-|TRBJ1-6
TGTGCCTGGAGTCCCAGGGGACCTTGGTCACCCCTCCACTTT
CAWSPRGPWSPLHF
>-|TRBV28|-|TRBJ2-7
TGTGCCAGCAGTCTTCTTCGAGGCCAGGGGAAAAACGCCGAGCAGTACTTC
CASSLLRGQGKNAEQYF
>few|TRBV7-9|-|TRBJ1-1
TGTGCCAGCAGCCGTTTGGGTGATGGGACGAACACTGAAGCTTTCTTT
CASSRLGDGTNTEAFF
>-|TRBV5-1|-|TRBJ1-5
TGCGCCAGCAGCTTGTTAGGCCCCAATCAGCCCCAGCATTTT
CASSLLGPNQPQHF
>-|TRBV2|TRBD1|TRBJ2-7
TGTGCCAGCAGTGAAGCTTCGACAGGGGGCCGCGAGCAGTACTTC
CASSEASTGGREQYF
>-|TRBV5-1|TRBD1|TRBJ2-7
TGCGCCAGCAGCAGAGGACAGGGGGTCTTTGACGAGCAGTACTTC
CASSRGQGVFDEQYF
>-|TRBV6-6|-|TRBJ1-1
TGTGCCAGCAGCAACAGGGTGGCGGTCACTGAAGCTTTCTTT
CASSNRVAVTEAFF
>-|TRBV7-2|-|TRBJ2-1
TGTGCCAGCATCTTAGCGGTTACCTCCTACAATGAGCAGTTCTTC
CASILAVTSYNEQFF
>-|TRBV11-2|-|TRBJ2-7
TGTGCCAGCAGCTTGGGCTTGAGAGGGAACGATTTCCCTTCCTACGAGCAGTACTTC
CASSLGLRGNDFPSYEQYF
>-|TRBV5-1|-|TRBJ2-1
TGCGCCAGCAGCCTATCCTACAATGAGCAGTTCTTC
CASSLSYNEQFF
>once|TRBV21-1|-|TRBJ2-1
TGTGCCAGCAGCAAACTAGCGGAAGGTCCTGCCCTTCACAATGAGCAGTTCTTC
CASSKLAEGPALHNEQFF
>-|TRBV6-1|TRBD1|TRBJ2-7
TGTGCCAGCAAAGAGGGGGCTAACTACGAGCAGTACTTC
CASKEGANYEQYF
>-|TRBV5-4|-|TRBJ2-2
TGTGCCAGCAGCTTGGTATCGGGGGCGGACACCGGGGAGCTGTTTTTT
CASSLVSGADTGELFF
>-|TRBV16|-|TRBJ1-2
TGTGCCAGCAGCCAATCTAGGGCAGCCTCTTCCTATGGCTACACCTTC
CASSQSRAASSYGYTF
>once|TRBV30|TRBD1|TRBJ2-3
TGTGCCTGGAGTGTGGGACAGGCATTAACAGATACGCAGTATTTT
CAWSVGQALTDTQYF
>-|TRBV10-3|-|TRBJ2-2
TGTGCCATCAGTGGGAGACCCTTAGGGACCGGGGAGCTGTTTTTT
CAISGRPLGTGELFF
>-|TRBV7-9|-|TRBJ1-3
TGTGCCAGCAGCCCCCCCGAGGGGGGGAAGGTATCTGGAAACACCATATATTTT
CASSPPEGGKVSGNTIYF
>-|TRBV10-3|-|TRBJ1-5
TGTGCCACAACCGGGGACTTCAATAGCAATCAGCCCCAGCATTTT
CATTGDFNSNQPQHF